The entry that follows covers one TCR beta chain sequence. These data belong to a study of blood T cell repertoires in COVID-19. Across the whole study: Specimens from acute and convalescent COVID-19 originated in the United States, Italy and Spain. T cells, B-cell-depleted T cells, or PBMCs supplied cDNA or gDNA.

Per the original data handling: Using reference gene primer amplification, nucleated cell counts were estimated. Clones were sequenced by immunoSEQ multiplex PCR, and TCRdb holds only the in-frame ones, with some missing. The V and J calls and the clone size are those of that table, but D and trimming were determined from the DNA. The sample includes some 150,000 clones, approximately 87% seen only once; the top ten take around 38%. V was pared by 4 bases and J by 5 bases, with 9 bases between. The CDR3 length is 13 residues. Germline V lookup: CDR1 LGHDT, CDR2 YNNKEL (reference sequence). Sequenced: peripheral blood. V is TRBV3-1 (or the pseudogene TRBV3-2) and J is TRBJ2-1, with D possibly TRBD1 on 5 matching bases. This TCR came from a middle-aged man who had recovered from COVID-19. The CDR3 protein is CASSLRVDNEQFF. CDR3 nucleotides: TGTGCCAGCAGCCTCAGGGTTGACAATGAGCAGTTCTTC.